This TCR beta chain was profiled in a study of shared clonotypes between healthy human individuals. Study information: A couple of female and three male donors aged 18 to 49 were enrolled.

Germline values: CDR1 MNHEY, CDR2 SVGAGI. CDR3 length: 15 amino acids. Trimming pared 8 bases from V and 5 bases from J, leaving 22 bases between. The protocol was immunoSEQ multiplex PCR, while the TCRdb copy is restricted to in-frame clones and leaves out a portion. This sample yields roughly 2,000,000 clones, of which 93% are seen a single time; 1.5% to 2% belongs to the top ten. Naive CD8 cells, CD45RO-negative and positively selected for CCR7, excluded terminally differentiated effector memory CD45RA+ cells. Sample: naive CD8+ T cells from PBMCs. This clonotype was obtained from a man aged 18 to 30 in good health. Some clones in this sample may be carry-over from other donors' samples. The rearrangement joins TRBV6-5 to TRBJ2-7; tentative D call: TRBD1 (5 bases). The CDR3: CASRPMAGLGHEQYF. DNA for the CDR3: TGTGCCAGCCGGCCCATGGCAGGGTTAGGGCACGAGCAGTACTTC.